A selection of T cell receptor beta chains follows, all from one sample in a study of OX40 agonist ivuxolimab in advanced cancers. Measured with immunoSEQ multiplex PCR; TCRdb has only the in-frame clones, and not every one. The top ten hold 4.6% of the sample, which has approximately 81,000 clones, 81% seen once. The sequenced sample was CD4+ or CD8+ T cells sorted from blood, obtained in a trial of the OX40 agonist ivuxolimab. All receptors derive from an adult with an advanced solid tumor such as melanoma, head and neck, liver or kidney cancer. The CDR3 runs from the conserved cysteine through the conserved F or W. D genes are given only for firm matches. Clone size is shown for a subset of rows, as once, few, many or a class of expanded clone.

j_call cdr3_length v_call clone_size d_call cdr3_nt cdr3_aa
TRBJ1-2 12 TRBV9 NA TRBD1 TGTGCCAGCAGCGGCGACAGGGATGGCTACACCTTC CASSGDRDGYTF
TRBJ2-5 16 TRBV6-6 few NA TGTGCCAGCAGGGCCCCGGGTATGGGAGGCCAAGAGACCCAGTACTTC CASRAPGMGGQETQYF
TRBJ1-5 13 TRBV2 NA TRBD1 TGTGCCAGTGTCCAGGGGGCAAATCAGCCCCAGCATTTT CASVQGANQPQHF
TRBJ2-5 14 TRBV7-2 NA TRBD1 TGTGCCAGCAGCCTTGACAGGGGAAGGGAGACCCAGTACTTC CASSLDRGRETQYF
TRBJ2-5 13 TRBV4-1 few NA TGCGCCAGCAGCCTCGTGGTGAGGGAGACCCAGTACTTC CASSLVVRETQYF
TRBJ1-5 11 TRBV6-5 NA NA TGTGCCAGCAGTTACACTCAGCCCCAGCATTTT CASSYTQPQHF
TRBJ2-1 14 TRBV7-7 NA NA TGTGCCAGCAGCTTGAGCGGGACATACAATGAGCAGTTCTTC CASSLSGTYNEQFF
TRBJ1-1 16 TRBV7-8 NA TRBD1 TGTGCCAGCAGCTTAGAACAGGGGTGGGAAGAGACTGAAGCTTTCTTT CASSLEQGWEETEAFF
TRBJ1-4 16 TRBV7-9 NA NA TGTGCCAGCAGCTTAGAAGGGGTGGGAGGTCGTGAAAAACTGTTTTTT CASSLEGVGGREKLFF
TRBJ1-1 15 TRBV10-3 NA NA TGTGCCATCAGTGAACTCCCAGGGGTTGACACTAAAGCTTTCTTT CAISELPGVDTKAFF
TRBJ2-1 15 TRBV5-1 NA NA TGCGCCAGCTCCGTGGGCGGTACCTTTTACAATGAGCAGTTCTTC CASSVGGTFYNEQFF
TRBJ1-3 18 TRBV4-1 NA NA TGCGCCAGCAGCCAAGAAGGTAACCGACAGCTCTCTGGAAACACCATATATTTT CASSQEGNRQLSGNTIYF
TRBJ2-7 14 TRBV2 NA NA TGTGCCAGCAGTGTTTCAATTCCATCCTACGAGCAGTACTTC CASSVSIPSYEQYF
TRBJ2-5 14 TRBV6-5 NA TRBD1 TGTGCCACCTCCTTAACAGGGGACCAAGAGACCCAGTACTTC CATSLTGDQETQYF
TRBJ1-3 15 TRBV5-1 NA NA TGCGCCAGCAGCTTGGAATTGTCCTCTGGAAACACCATATATTTT CASSLELSSGNTIYF
TRBJ1-1 14 TRBV6-4 NA NA TGTGCCAGCAGTGACTACAGCTTGAACACTGAAGCTTTCTTT CASSDYSLNTEAFF
TRBJ2-1 15 TRBV9 NA NA TGTGCCAGCAGCGTAGCAGGGATTACCTACAATGAGCAGTTCTTC CASSVAGITYNEQFF
TRBJ2-1 16 TRBV7-2 NA NA TGTGCCAGCAGCCCTCGAAAGCAGAGCTCCTACAATGAGCAGTTCTTC CASSPRKQSSYNEQFF
TRBJ1-1 13 TRBV6-5 NA NA TGTGCCAGCAGCCCTACAGGGAACACTGAAGCTTTCTTT CASSPTGNTEAFF
TRBJ1-2 13 TRBV28 NA TRBD1 TGTGCCAGCGTACCCCCGACAGGGGGGGGCTACACCTTC CASVPPTGGGYTF
TRBJ1-1 10 TRBV30 NA NA TGTGCCTGGAGTGTGGGGGAAGCTTTCTTT CAWSVGEAFF
TRBJ1-1 12 TRBV7-9 NA NA TGTGCCAGCAGCTTAGCAAGGGATGAAGCTTTCTTT CASSLARDEAFF
TRBJ1-2 14 TRBV10-3 NA TRBD1 TGTGCCATCACTTGGGACCGACAGGGTGACGGCTACACCTTC CAITWDRQGDGYTF
TRBJ1-2 15 TRBV11-2 NA TRBD1 TGTGCCAGCAGCCCGCGGACAGGGGTAAACTATGGCTACACCTTC CASSPRTGVNYGYTF
TRBJ1-6 16 TRBV16 few NA TGTGCCAGCAGCCAACGTCTCCCAGCTAATAATTCACCCCTCCACTTT CASSQRLPANNSPLHF
TRBJ1-3 14 TRBV9 NA NA TGTGCCAGCAGCTTCCGGGGTGGCGGAAACACCATATATTTT CASSFRGGGNTIYF
TRBJ2-1 11 TRBV5-4 NA NA TGTGCCAGCAGCTTGGACAGAGATCAGTTCTTC CASSLDRDQFF
TRBJ1-2 11 TRBV6-6 few TRBD1 TGTGCCAGCAGTTCAGGGGGCGGCTACACCTTC CASSSGGGYTF
TRBJ1-1 15 TRBV19 NA TRBD1 TGTGCCAGTATCCCAGGGGGGACAAAGAACACTGAAGCTTTCTTT CASIPGGTKNTEAFF
TRBJ1-2 13 TRBV13 NA NA TGTGCCAGCAGCTTCGGAGCCATGCATGGCTACACCTTC CASSFGAMHGYTF
TRBJ2-7 12 TRBV7-6 NA NA TGTGCCAGCAGCTCCAAGGGCTACGAGCAGTACTTC CASSSKGYEQYF
TRBJ1-2 15 TRBV5-1 NA NA TGCGCCAGCAGCCCAGGCGGGGGTAAAAACTATGGCTACACCTTC CASSPGGGKNYGYTF
TRBJ1-2 12 TRBV7-2 NA TRBD1 TGTGCCAGCAGCTTCGCAGGGGGAGGCTACACCTTC CASSFAGGGYTF
TRBJ1-5 17 TRBV10-1 once NA TGCGCCAGGGGAGGGACCGGGGAAAGATATAGCAATCAGCCCCAGCATTTT CARGGTGERYSNQPQHF
TRBJ1-1 13 TRBV7-9 NA TRBD1 TGTGCCAGCAGCAAGGACAGGGACACTGAAGCTTTCTTT CASSKDRDTEAFF
TRBJ1-1 11 TRBV6-1 NA NA TGTGCCGGACAAGACAGGTCTGAAGCTTTCTTT CAGQDRSEAFF
TRBJ1-6 14 TRBV9 NA NA TGTGCCAGCACGGAGACAAGTAATAATTCACCCCTCCACTTT CASTETSNNSPLHF
TRBJ2-7 16 TRBV14 NA NA TGTGCCAGCAGCCAAGGGTGGGCCGTACGCCGTTACGAGCAGTACTTC CASSQGWAVRRYEQYF
TRBJ2-7 13 TRBV11-2 once NA TGTGCCAGCAGCTTTTCAACTAGCTACGAGCAGTACTTC CASSFSTSYEQYF
TRBJ1-2 16 TRBV6-5 few TRBD1 TGTGCCAGCAGTTTATGGACAGGGGGCCCGGCCTATGGCTACACCTTC CASSLWTGGPAYGYTF
TRBJ1-1 15 TRBV11-1 few NA TGTGCCAGCACCCCGATGGTCGCCGGGTCCACTGAAGCTTTCTTT CASTPMVAGSTEAFF
TRBJ2-5 14 TRBV9 NA TRBD1 TGTGCCAGCAGCGTGACAGGGACAGGGGAGACCCAGTACTTC CASSVTGTGETQYF
TRBJ2-2 17 TRBV11-2 NA TRBD1 TGTGCCAGCAGCTTAGTCGGGACAGGGATTGAGGCCGGGGAGCTGTTTTTT CASSLVGTGIEAGELFF
TRBJ1-1 17 TRBV19 NA NA TGTGCCAGTCTCAAGGTAGGGACGGGGATAGGGAACACTGAAGCTTTCTTT CASLKVGTGIGNTEAFF
TRBJ1-5 17 TRBV7-2 NA TRBD1 TGTGCCAGCAGTCTACGACAGGGAGGGGGTGGCAATCAGCCCCAGCATTTT CASSLRQGGGGNQPQHF
TRBJ2-1 15 TRBV2 NA TRBD2 TGTGCCAGCACCATAGCGGGAGCGGGCCACAATGAGCAGTTCTTC CASTIAGAGHNEQFF
TRBJ2-6 13 TRBV19 NA NA TGTGCCGGACGTGAACTCGGGGCCAACGTCCTGACTTTC CAGRELGANVLTF
TRBJ2-7 15 TRBV2 NA NA TGTGCCAGCAGTGAGTGGGTAGGACAGCTCTCCGAGCAGTACTTC CASSEWVGQLSEQYF
TRBJ2-2 13 TRBV2 NA NA TGTGCCAGCAGAGCAGGGTGGACCGGGGAGCTGTTTTTT CASRAGWTGELFF
TRBJ2-3 14 TRBV18 NA NA TGTGCCAGCTCACCACCGGACTTAACAGATACGCAGTATTTT CASSPPDLTDTQYF